The present entry profiles one TCR beta chain with its context. Authors' analysis steps: Scientists estimated how many nucleated cells there were by amplifying reference gene primers. The repertoire was sequenced with immunoSEQ multiplex PCR; TCRdb's copy has only in-frame clones and lacks some. Clone size and V and J calls were adopted from that table, with D and trimming inferred from the DNA. The sample holds hundreds of thousands of clones; 88% are singletons and the top ten take 3%. The data derive from a study of blood T cell repertoires in COVID-19. In germline, CDR1 is LNHDA, CDR2 SQIVND (reference sequence). The CDR3 runs 16 residues. J lost 9 bases, V lost 4 bases, and 10 bases had no gene match. In terms of age and location, participants ranged from roughly 18 to 90 years and lived in about 25 US areas. Clinical histories supplied by participants themselves formed the basis of cohort assignment.

The sequence came from a woman in her 50s who had recovered from COVID-19. The rearrangement joins TRBV19 to TRBJ1-6; 9 nucleotides align to TRBD1. Material: PBMCs or T cells enriched from blood (not recorded which). In nucleotides, the CDR3 is TGTGCCAGTAGTACCGGGGACAGGGAAGTTGCTTCACCCCTCCACTTT. It is translated as CASSTGDREVASPLHF.